This TCR beta chain is from a study of blood T cell repertoires in COVID-19. Looking at the study overall: Acute and convalescent COVID-19 specimens originated in the United States, Italy and Spain.

TCRdb's table, derived via immunoSEQ multiplex PCR, lists solely in-frame clones and lacks some. Among about 59,000 clones listed, about 90% were seen once. Germline V gene lookup returns CDR1 SGHRS and CDR2 YFSETQ. V trimming: 3 bases; J trimming: 3 bases; junction bases outside the gene matches: 6. The CDR3 extends over 15 amino acids. Sequenced sample: peripheral blood. The sequence was obtained from a man aged 80 or over in a cohort sampled during active COVID-19. V usage is TRBV5-1 and J usage is TRBJ2-3, with 8 nucleotides matching TRBD2. In DNA, the CDR3 is TGCGCCAGCAGCTGGGGCGGGGGGCGGACAGATACGCAGTATTTT. Protein product: CASSWGGGRTDTQYF.